The text below deals with one TCR beta chain. This record belongs to a study of cytomegalovirus exposure and HLA in healthy donors. The protocol was immunoSEQ multiplex PCR, while the TCRdb copy is restricted to in-frame clones and leaves out a portion. The sample has fewer than 120,000 clones, roughly nine tenths seen once. The CDR3 extends over 12 amino acids. Germline CDR1 reads SNHLY; CDR2 reads FYNNEI. Unmatched junction bases numbered 1, after V lost 5 bases and J lost 5 bases. This chain uses TRBV2 with TRBJ2-3, with 7 nucleotides matching TRBD1. The source material was PBMCs. This clonotype was sampled from a woman aged 18-29 years in good health and CMV-seronegative. The CDR3 loop reads CASSNRGDTQYF. The CDR3 nucleotides read TGTGCCAGCAGTAACAGGGGAGATACGCAGTATTTT.